Below are 13 T cell receptor beta chains sequenced from a single sample in a study of cytomegalovirus exposure and HLA in healthy donors. The PCR made use of 60 Vbeta and 13 Jbeta primers. Using immunoSEQ multiplex PCR, the repertoire was profiled, and TCRdb retains in-frame clones only, with some absent. The profile shows about 83,000 clones, 81% of them singletons. The sequencing input was PBMCs. These TCRs come from a woman in her 30s in good health and CMV-seronegative.

The gene calls are TRBV27 and TRBJ2-7; 14 nucleotides align to TRBD2. With 1 base clipped from V and 5 bases from J, the junction kept 4 bases outside the gene matches. Germline values: CDR1 MNHEY, CDR2 SMNVEV (reference sequence). There are 16 residues in the CDR3. CDR3 sequence: CASSLLTSGRANEQYF. The CDR3 coding sequence is TGTGCCAGCAGTTTATTGACTAGCGGGAGGGCCAACGAGCAGTACTTC.

The chain links TRBV19 to TRBJ1-3; D not resolved. V lost 3 bases and J lost 0, with 6 bases in between. Germline V CDR1 and CDR2: LNHDA, SQIVND (reference sequence). The CDR3 consists of 14 residues. The CDR3: CASSISNSGNTIYF. CDR3 nucleotide sequence: TGTGCCAGTAGTATTAGTAACTCTGGAAACACCATATATTTT.

This clone was counted a few times. The rearrangement links TRBV6-5 to TRBJ1-5; D is perhaps TRBD1 (6 bases). Trimming left V 5 bases short and J 2 bases short, with 10 bases between. The V gene's germline CDR1 is MNHEY and CDR2 SVGAGI. The CDR3 covers 14 residues. This chain's CDR3 is CASSEQGGNQPQHF. The CDR3 DNA sequence: TGTGCCAGCAGTGAACAGGGCGGCAATCAGCCCCAGCATTTT.

This chain joins TRBV28 and TRBJ1-1; tentative D call: TRBD1 (6 bases). CDR1 is MDHEN and CDR2 is SYDVKM in the germline V gene. This CDR3 has 14 residues. V shed 6 bases and J shed 0 bases, with 11 bases lying between them. The CDR3 nucleotides are TGTGCCAGCAGCAACAGGGAACTGAACACTGAAGCTTTCTTT. Residues: CASSNRELNTEAFF.

Here the CDR3 reads CASTMTGWAREQYF. The DNA for the CDR3 is TGTGCCAGCACCATGACAGGTTGGGCACGCGAGCAGTACTTC. The rearrangement uses TRBV7-9 and TRBJ2-7; tentatively, D is TRBD1 (6 bases). Trimming removed 7 bases from V and 6 bases from J, with 19 bases in between. CDR1 SEHNR and CDR2 FQNEAQ come from the germline V gene (reference sequence). The CDR3 loop spans 14 amino acids.

This sequence joins TRBV28 and TRBJ1-2, with unresolved D. Trimming stripped 2 bases from V and 5 bases from J, with 9 bases between. The CDR3 has 13 amino acids. CDR1 and CDR2 from the germline V gene are MDHEN and SYDVKM. CDR3 loop: CASSLPPGYGYTF. CDR3 DNA sequence: TGTGCCAGCAGTTTACCTCCCGGGTATGGCTACACCTTC.

V gene TRBV6-5 combines with J gene TRBJ1-1; possible D gene TRBD1, 5 bases. CDR3 length: 15 amino acids. Germline V gene sequence: CDR1 MNHEY, CDR2 SVGAGI. Trimming removed 4 bases at V and 4 bases at J, with 16 bases between. The CDR3 DNA reads TGTGCCAGCAGTTCCAGGGTCCGGTCGGGCACTGAAGCTTTCTTT. This gives the protein CASSSRVRSGTEAFF.

This rearrangement joins TRBV28 to TRBJ1-2; D perhaps matches TRBD1 (5 bases). The germline V gene encodes CDR1 MDHEN and CDR2 SYDVKM. There are 14 residues in the CDR3. V was cut by 5 bases and J by 5 bases, with 15 bases left in between. The CDR3 region is CASSPSQGRYGYTF. Here the CDR3 DNA reads TGTGCCAGCAGTCCCTCGCAGGGTCGGTATGGCTACACCTTC.

The V and J genes are TRBV6-1 and TRBJ2-5; unclear D gene. The CDR3 spans 13 residues. Germline CDR1 is MNHNS and CDR2 is SASEGT. Trimming took 6 bases from V and 4 from J, leaving 12 bases between them. The DNA of the CDR3 is TGTGCCAGCAGCTTAGATTTCGGAGAGACCCAGTACTTC. This codes for CASSLDFGETQYF.

This rearrangement joins TRBV7-8 to TRBJ2-3; 7 bases are shared with TRBD2. CDR3 size: 18 residues. After removal of 1 base from V and 6 bases from J, the junction contained 16 bases not matched to a gene. Per the germline V gene, CDR1 is SGHVS and CDR2 is FQNEAQ. The CDR3 protein is CASSLVAPRAGTRDTQYF. CDR3 nucleotides: TGTGCCAGCAGCTTAGTAGCGCCTCGAGCGGGAACTAGGGATACGCAGTATTTT.

The V gene is TRBV2, the J gene TRBJ1-4; TRBD1 matches 9 bases. Germline assignment: CDR1 SNHLY and CDR2 FYNNEI. The CDR3 extends over 16 amino acids. Losses at the gene ends were 7 bases for V and 12 bases for J; bases not matched to a gene: 18. Here the CDR3 DNA reads TGTGCCAGCAACCGAGGGGCCGGGACAGGGAGTGGAGAACTGTTTTTT. Translated: CASNRGAGTGSGELFF.

The CDR3 loop is CASSSVSYGYTF. CDR3 nucleotides: TGTGCCAGCAGTTCCGTGTCCTATGGCTACACCTTC. The chain carries TRBV28 and TRBJ1-2; no clear D gene. The CDR3 covers 12 residues. V was trimmed by 4 bases and J by 4 bases, leaving 7 bases between them. Germline V gene sequence: CDR1 MDHEN, CDR2 SYDVKM.

V gene TRBV2 combines with J gene TRBJ2-1; 9 nucleotides line up with TRBD2. Germline CDR1 reads SNHLY; CDR2 reads FYNNEI. Germline trimming cut 10 bases from V and 8 bases from J; bases unmatched to any gene: 24. CDR3 size: 18 residues. DNA of the CDR3: TGTGCCATCCTAGTGAAAATAGCGGGAGACCGCAAGTTGGATGAGCAGTTCTTC. Protein product: CAILVKIAGDRKLDEQFF.